The 27 T cell receptor beta chains below come from one sample, sequenced in a study of beta chain features in type 1 diabetes. Expressed TCRB transcripts were sequenced because the entire RNA isolate underwent reverse transcription. Sequencing was performed with immunoSEQ multiplex PCR; in TCRdb, only in-frame clones are kept and a portion is missing. This table has around 400,000 clones, around 16% appearing once. Sequencing used naive CD4+ T cells from blood. Receptor source: a woman aged 18-35 years in good health.

The chain recombines TRBV23-1 with TRBJ1-4; D is uncertain. TRBV23-1 counts as an open reading frame of uncertain function. The CDR3 runs to 17 residues. V was cut by 3 bases and J by 2 bases, with 16 bases left in between. The CDR3 sequence is CASSHQGGEGTNEKLFF. Here the CDR3 DNA reads TGCGCCAGCAGTCACCAAGGCGGGGAAGGGACTAATGAAAAACTGTTTTTT.

This clone was counted between two and nine times. The rearrangement links TRBV15 to TRBJ2-3; D is unclear. Trimming removed 1 base from V and 6 bases from J, with 17 bases in between. Germline values: CDR1 LNHNV, CDR2 YYDKDF (reference sequence). This CDR3 comprises 16 residues. CDR3 residues: CATSRGRLLGPDTQYF. The CDR3 DNA is TGTGCCACCAGCAGAGGACGCCTCCTAGGCCCTGATACGCAGTATTTT. Variable domain in full (rest from reference TRBV15 and TRBJ2-3): DAMVIQNPRYQVTQFGKPVTLSCSQTLNHNVMYWYQQKSSQAPKLLFHYYDKDFNNEADTPDNFQSRRPNTSFCFLDIRSPGLGDTAMYLCATSRGRLLGPDTQYFGPGTRLTVL.

This rearrangement joins TRBV7-2 to TRBJ2-3; TRBD2 matches at 9 bases. The CDR3 extends over 17 amino acids. Germline CDR1 reads SGHTA; CDR2 reads FQGNSA. The junction had 7 bases not matched to a gene; V was cut back by 2 bases and J by 1 base. Here the CDR3 reads CASSLSSGNVGTDTQYF. CDR3 coding DNA: TGTGCCAGCAGCTTATCTAGCGGGAATGTGGGCACAGATACGCAGTATTTT.

This clone was counted only a few times. The chain employs TRBV7-8 and TRBJ2-3; tentatively, D is TRBD1 (6 bases). V was cut by 5 bases and J by 2 bases, with 14 bases left in between. Germline V lookup: CDR1 SGHVS, CDR2 FQNEAQ. The CDR3 sequence is 15 residues long. The CDR3 protein is CASSLNRASTDTQYF. CDR3 DNA sequence: TGTGCCAGCAGCCTCAACAGGGCTTCCACAGATACGCAGTATTTT.

This clone showed up just a few times. This sequence joins TRBV7-2 and TRBJ2-1, with 9 bases lining up with TRBD1. V shed 5 bases, J shed 4 bases, and the junction held 3 bases outside the gene matches. This CDR3 region has 14 residues. CDR1 and CDR2 from the germline V gene are SGHTA and FQGNSA. The CDR3 region is CASSVGQGYNEQFF. DNA for the CDR3: TGTGCCAGCAGCGTTGGACAGGGGTACAATGAGCAGTTCTTC.

The chain links TRBV18 to TRBJ1-5, with unresolved D. CDR1 is KGHSH and CDR2 is LQKENI in the germline V gene. The CDR3 has 16 amino acids. V shed 3 bases and J shed 3 bases, with 15 bases lying between them. The CDR3 DNA reads TGTGCCAGCTCACCCCGGGAAAGGGCTTACAATCAGCCCCAGCATTTT. Amino acid sequence: CASSPRERAYNQPQHF.

The genes are TRBV30 and TRBJ2-3; the D gene is possibly TRBD1 (5 bases). V was clipped by 2 bases and J by 1 base, with 13 bases between them. The CDR3 consists of 15 residues. The germline gives CDR1 GTSNPN, CDR2 SVGIG (reference sequence). In DNA, the CDR3 is TGTGCCTGGAGTTACGACAGCTCGGGCACAGATACGCAGTATTTT. The encoded protein is CAWSYDSSGTDTQYF.

This clone was seen more than once but under ten times. This sequence joins TRBV30 and TRBJ2-7; 12 nucleotides align to TRBD2. Germline-derived CDR1 and CDR2 are GTSNPN and SVGIG (reference sequence). The trim removed 0 bases at V and 5 bases at J, leaving 14 bases unmatched. This CDR3 region has 18 residues. The CDR3 is CAWSVWLGLAGGGNEQYF. CDR3 DNA: TGTGCCTGGAGTGTATGGCTCGGGCTAGCGGGAGGGGGTAACGAGCAGTACTTC.

There are a few counts of this clone. The V gene is TRBV9, the J gene TRBJ2-3, with D possibly being TRBD2 (5 bases). The CDR3 spans 14 residues. V was pared by 0 bases and J by 6 bases, with 11 bases between. CDR1 SGDLS and CDR2 YYNGEE come from the germline V gene. The CDR3 is CASSVDTGWDTQYF. DNA for the CDR3: TGTGCCAGCAGCGTAGACACGGGGTGGGATACGCAGTATTTT. Combining the CDR3 with reference TRBV9 and TRBJ2-3 gives the whole variable domain DSGVTQTPKHLITATGQRVTLRCSPRSGDLSVYWYQQSLDQGLQFLIQYYNGEERAKGNILERFSAQQFPDLHSELNLSSLELGDSALYFCASSVDTGWDTQYFGPGTRLTVL.

This clone has a handful of counts. V and J are TRBV29-1 and TRBJ2-2; TRBD2 matches 9 bases. The CDR3 has 17 amino acids. Germline CDR1 reads SQVTM; CDR2 reads ANQGSEA. Trimming took 1 base from V and 4 from J; bases not matched to a gene: 10. The CDR3 loop reads CSVEVPISGSSTGELFF. The CDR3 DNA sequence: TGCAGCGTTGAAGTGCCCATTAGCGGGAGTTCCACCGGGGAGCTGTTTTTT.

V and J are TRBV28 and TRBJ2-4; D not resolved. V was pared by 6 bases and J by 6 bases, with 9 bases between. The CDR3 totals 12 residues. Looked up from germline, CDR1 is MDHEN and CDR2 is SYDVKM. The CDR3 sequence: CASSEAVNIQYF. CDR3 DNA: TGTGCCAGCAGCGAGGCGGTAAACATTCAGTACTTC.

This clone was seen more than once but under ten times. The genes are TRBV28 and TRBJ2-1, with no clear D. With 1 base removed from V and 8 bases from J, the gap between germline ends came to 3 bases. This CDR3 has 11 amino acids. The germline CDR1 and CDR2 sequences are MDHEN and SYDVKM. The CDR3 loop reads CASSLFYEQFF. Here the CDR3 DNA reads TGTGCCAGCAGTTTATTCTATGAGCAGTTCTTC.

The V and J genes are TRBV14 and TRBJ1-2, with D possibly being TRBD1 (5 bases). The CDR3 runs to 17 residues. Germline V gene lookup returns CDR1 SGHDN and CDR2 FVKESK. Trimming shortened V by 0 bases and J by 4 bases, and 18 bases separated the two germline ends. CDR3 in amino acids: CASSQDGRAGWAYGYTF. The CDR3 DNA is TGTGCCAGCAGCCAAGATGGAAGGGCAGGGTGGGCCTATGGCTACACCTTC.

Of note for this clone: The sample holds other DNA sequences that translate to the same CDR3. The V call is TRBV30, the J call TRBJ1-4; D not resolved. The CDR3 consists of 13 residues. Looked up from germline, CDR1 is GTSNPN and CDR2 is SVGIG (reference sequence). Trimming stripped 0 bases from V and 5 bases from J, with 7 bases between. The DNA of the CDR3 is TGTGCCTGGAGTGTACGGGGAAATGAAAAACTGTTTTTT. It is translated as CAWSVRGNEKLFF.

The CDR3: CASSLGTSGQETQYF. The DNA of the CDR3 is TGTGCCAGCAGCCTAGGGACTAGCGGTCAAGAGACCCAGTACTTC. The chain employs TRBV7-2 and TRBJ2-5; 11 bases fit TRBD2. The germline V gene encodes CDR1 SGHTA and CDR2 FQGNSA. V gave up 5 bases and J gave up 2 bases; unmatched junction bases: 4. The CDR3 has 15 residues. Full variable domain (outside the CDR3, taken from reference TRBV7-2 and TRBJ2-5): GAGVSQSPSNKVTEKGKDVELRCDPISGHTALYWYRQSLGQGLEFLIYFQGNSAPDKSGLPSDRFSAERTGGSVSTLTIQRTQQEDSAVYLCASSLGTSGQETQYFGPGTRLLVL.

This chain's CDR3 is CASSFIQGAVAGANVLTF. The CDR3 bases are TGTGCCAGCAGCTTCATACAGGGGGCTGTTGCTGGGGCCAACGTCCTGACTTTC. The V and J genes are TRBV7-8 and TRBJ2-6; TRBD1 matches at 9 bases. The CDR3 loop spans 18 amino acids. V shed 3 bases, J shed 2 bases, and the junction held 8 bases outside the gene matches. In germline, CDR1 is SGHVS, CDR2 FQNEAQ.

The V gene is TRBV7-9, the J gene TRBJ1-2; 7 bases are a match to TRBD1. This CDR3 comprises 14 residues. Germline trimming cut 5 bases from V and 2 bases from J; bases unmatched to any gene: 5. Germline-derived CDR1 and CDR2 are SEHNR and FQNEAQ (reference sequence). The CDR3 nucleotides read TGTGCCAGCAGCACAGGGGCCAGAAACTATGGCTACACCTTC. Protein sequence: CASSTGARNYGYTF.

The CDR3 region has the DNA TGTGCCAGCAGTGCGTCAGGGCAGATGAACACTGAAGCTTTCTTT. Translation: CASSASGQMNTEAFF. The rearrangement uses TRBV2 and TRBJ1-1, with D perhaps TRBD1 (5 bases). Germline values: CDR1 SNHLY, CDR2 FYNNEI. V lost 4 bases to trimming and J lost 0 bases, with 12 bases between them. The CDR3 has 15 amino acids.

V is TRBV19 and J is TRBJ2-1; 14 bases align to TRBD2. The J segment lost 8 bases and the V segment lost 7 bases, leaving 10 bases of the junction unmatched. CDR3 length equals 16 residues. CDR1 and CDR2 (germline): LNHDA, SQIVND (reference sequence). CDR3: CASTRRLAGGVDEQFF. CDR3 DNA sequence: TGTGCCAGTACCCGCCGACTAGCGGGAGGGGTGGATGAGCAGTTCTTC.

The V call is TRBV5-1, the J call TRBJ2-7; tentatively, D is TRBD1 (6 bases). V shed 0 bases and J shed 0 bases, with 7 bases lying between them. The CDR3 sequence is 14 residues long. Germline V gene data show CDR1 as SGHRS and CDR2 as YFSETQ. CDR3 DNA sequence: TGCGCCAGCAGCTTGGGGACAGTCTCCTACGAGCAGTACTTC. Translation: CASSLGTVSYEQYF.

The chain uses TRBV7-2 and TRBJ2-1; 7 nucleotides align to TRBD2. Looked up from germline, CDR1 is SGHTA and CDR2 is FQGNSA. The CDR3 is made up of 15 amino acids. V lost 4 bases and J lost 8; bases outside the gene matches: 11. The CDR3 reads CASSSISGIVDEQFF. As DNA, the CDR3 is TGTGCCAGCAGCTCGATCAGCGGGATCGTCGATGAGCAGTTCTTC.

The chain combines TRBV5-1 with TRBJ2-5, with 7 positions matching TRBD1. Germline V CDR1 and CDR2: SGHRS, YFSETQ. CDR3 length: 13 amino acids. With V trimmed by 4 bases and J by 3 bases, 3 bases remained unmatched. CDR3 loop: CASSVDREETQYF. DNA for the CDR3: TGCGCCAGCAGCGTAGACAGGGAAGAGACCCAGTACTTC.

This clone was picked up a small number of times. This sequence joins TRBV30 and TRBJ1-3, with D maybe TRBD1 (5 bases). Per the germline V gene, CDR1 is GTSNPN and CDR2 is SVGIG (reference sequence). Trimming removed 0 bases at V and 7 bases at J, with 19 bases between. CDR3 length: 16 residues. Written as DNA, the CDR3 is TGTGCCTGGAGTGTAAGGGGCGACAACCCCCCGAACACCATATATTTT. This encodes CAWSVRGDNPPNTIYF.

The chain recombines TRBV14 with TRBJ2-5; 8 bases agree with TRBD2. The CDR3 runs 16 residues. V lost 1 base to trimming and J lost 1 base; unmatched junction nucleotides: 5. Germline CDR1 and CDR2: SGHDN and FVKESK. The CDR3 sequence is CASSQGGLVRQETQYF. The CDR3 DNA follows: TGTGCCAGCAGCCAAGGGGGACTAGTCCGCCAAGAGACCCAGTACTTC.

The chain has TRBV15 and TRBJ1-3, with TRBD1 matching over 7 bases. Germline V CDR1 and CDR2: LNHNV, YYDKDF (reference sequence). Germline trimming cut 5 bases from V and 2 bases from J; bases unmatched to any gene: 6. The CDR3 length is 15 residues. The chain's CDR3 is CATSPLTGTGNTIYF. CDR3 bases: TGTGCCACCAGCCCCCTGACAGGGACTGGAAACACCATATATTTT.

The chain employs TRBV6-6 and TRBJ2-1; 8 bases are shared with TRBD1. V lost 2 bases and J lost 2; bases outside the gene matches: 2. The CDR3 runs to 15 residues. Germline CDR1 MNHNY, CDR2 SVGAGI (reference sequence). This CDR3 reads CASSYGTGPYNEQFF. The CDR3 region has the DNA TGTGCCAGCAGTTACGGGACAGGACCCTACAATGAGCAGTTCTTC.

V usage is TRBV5-1 and J usage is TRBJ1-1, with D unresolved. V was trimmed by 4 bases and J by 6 bases, leaving 19 bases between them. Per germline, CDR1 SGHRS and CDR2 YFSETQ. The CDR3 is 15 residues long. Here the CDR3 DNA reads TGCGCCAGCAGCCTGCGGGGTCTGCCCGATGCTGAAGCTTTCTTT. Translated, it gives CASSLRGLPDAEAFF.